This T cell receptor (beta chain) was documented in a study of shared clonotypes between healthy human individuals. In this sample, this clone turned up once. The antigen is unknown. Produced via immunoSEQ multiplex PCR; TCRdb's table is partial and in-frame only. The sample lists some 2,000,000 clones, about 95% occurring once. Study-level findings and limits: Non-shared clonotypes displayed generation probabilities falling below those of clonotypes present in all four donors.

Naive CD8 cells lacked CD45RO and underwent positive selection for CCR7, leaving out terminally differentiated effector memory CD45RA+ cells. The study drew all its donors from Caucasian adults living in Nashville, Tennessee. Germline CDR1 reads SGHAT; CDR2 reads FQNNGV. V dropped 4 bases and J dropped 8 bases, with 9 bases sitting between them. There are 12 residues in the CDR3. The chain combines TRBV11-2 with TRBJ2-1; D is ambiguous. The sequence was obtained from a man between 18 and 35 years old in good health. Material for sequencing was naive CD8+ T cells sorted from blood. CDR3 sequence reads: CASSSLEHEQFF. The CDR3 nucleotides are TGTGCCAGCAGCTCCCTTGAGCATGAGCAGTTCTTC.